These 7 T cell receptor beta chains originate from one sample sequenced in a study of blood T cell repertoires in COVID-19. This table comes from immunoSEQ multiplex PCR, and its TCRdb copy is limited to in-frame clones, with some not included. The data hold about 150,000 clones, with about four fifths observed a single time. What was sequenced was peripheral blood. Source of these receptors: a human donor with acute or convalescent COVID-19. The donor label of this sample is uncertain.

The V and J genes are TRBV12-5 and TRBJ1-3; 7 nucleotides align to TRBD1. Germline lookup yields CDR1 LGHNT and CDR2 FRNRAP. CDR3 length: 17 residues. Trimming took 0 bases from V and 4 from J; bases not matched to a gene: 9. CDR3 amino acids: CASGLVSTGLWGNTIYF. The CDR3 DNA sequence: TGTGCTAGTGGTTTGGTTTCGACAGGGCTATGGGGAAACACCATATATTTT. Together with reference TRBV12-5 and TRBJ1-3, the CDR3 gives the full variable domain: DARVTQTPRHKVTEMGQEVTMRCQPILGHNTVFWYRQTMMQGLELLAYFRNRAPLDDSGMPKDRFSAEMPDATLATLKIQPSEPRDSAVYFCASGLVSTGLWGNTIYFGEGSWLTVV.

This sequence joins TRBV29-1 and TRBJ2-2; perhaps TRBD1 as D (6 bases). CDR1 is SQVTM and CDR2 is ANQGSEA in the germline V gene. This CDR3 contains 13 residues. V gave up 3 bases and J gave up 5 bases, with 10 bases separating them. CDR3 amino acids: CSVDWGHTGELFF. Here the CDR3 DNA reads TGCAGCGTTGACTGGGGGCATACCGGGGAGCTGTTTTTT.

CDR3: CASSQGLGGGTLHF. DNA for the CDR3: TGTGCCAGCAGCCAAGGTCTTGGAGGAGGGACCCTCCACTTT. The chain links TRBV3-1 (or the pseudogene TRBV3-2) to TRBJ1-6; no definite D call. Trimming took 1 base from V and 14 from J, leaving 15 bases between them. The CDR3 sequence is 14 residues long. Per the germline V gene, CDR1 is LGHDT and CDR2 is YNNKEL (reference sequence).

This chain uses TRBV7-8 with TRBJ2-7; D is possibly TRBD1 (7 bases). The CDR3 loop spans 15 amino acids. The V gene's germline CDR1 is SGHVS and CDR2 FQNEAQ. V was cut by 4 bases and J by 4 bases, with 17 bases left in between. CDR3 protein: CASSSGGMQGYEQYF. As DNA, the CDR3 is TGTGCCAGCAGCTCAGGGGGGATGCAAGGGTACGAGCAGTACTTC. Combining the CDR3 with reference TRBV7-8 and TRBJ2-7 gives the whole variable domain GAGVSQSPRYKVAKRGQDVALRCDPISGHVSLFWYQQALGQGPEFLTYFQNEAQLDKSGLPSDRFFAERPEGSVSTLKIQRTQQEDSAVYLCASSSGGMQGYEQYFGPGTRLTVT.

The rearrangement joins TRBV5-4 to TRBJ1-6; 7 bases are shared with TRBD1. Losses at the gene ends were 5 bases for V and 8 bases for J; bases not matched to a gene: 7. Germline CDR1 and CDR2: SGHNT and YYREEE (reference sequence). CDR3 length: 14 residues. In DNA form, the CDR3 reads TGTGCCAGCAGACGCGACAGGGTCCATTCACCCCTCCACTTT. Its protein product is CASRRDRVHSPLHF.

The chain links TRBV5-1 to TRBJ1-1, with 8 bases aligning to TRBD1. CDR1 and CDR2 from the germline V gene are SGHRS and YFSETQ. The trim removed 3 bases at V and 3 bases at J, leaving 22 bases unmatched. The CDR3 loop spans 20 amino acids. The CDR3: CASSWSSGRTGIGRDTEAFF. CDR3 nucleotide sequence: TGCGCCAGCAGCTGGTCCTCGGGGAGGACAGGGATTGGTCGGGACACTGAAGCTTTCTTT. The whole variable domain, filled in from reference TRBV5-1 and TRBJ1-1, reads KAGVTQTPRYLIKTRGQQVTLSCSPISGHRSVSWYQQTPGQGLQFLFEYFSETQRNKGNFPGRFSGRQFSNSRSEMNVSTLELGDSALYLCASSWSSGRTGIGRDTEAFFGQGTRLTVV.

This chain's CDR3 is CASSPTGQGKNTEAFF. CDR3 sequence (DNA): TGTGCCAGCAGCCCCACGGGACAGGGAAAGAACACTGAAGCTTTCTTT. This chain connects TRBV7-9 to TRBJ1-1; 9 bases map to TRBD1. J was trimmed by 1 base and V by 5 bases; bases with no gene match: 8. This CDR3 spans 16 amino acids. Germline CDR1 is SEHNR and CDR2 is FQNEAQ (reference sequence).